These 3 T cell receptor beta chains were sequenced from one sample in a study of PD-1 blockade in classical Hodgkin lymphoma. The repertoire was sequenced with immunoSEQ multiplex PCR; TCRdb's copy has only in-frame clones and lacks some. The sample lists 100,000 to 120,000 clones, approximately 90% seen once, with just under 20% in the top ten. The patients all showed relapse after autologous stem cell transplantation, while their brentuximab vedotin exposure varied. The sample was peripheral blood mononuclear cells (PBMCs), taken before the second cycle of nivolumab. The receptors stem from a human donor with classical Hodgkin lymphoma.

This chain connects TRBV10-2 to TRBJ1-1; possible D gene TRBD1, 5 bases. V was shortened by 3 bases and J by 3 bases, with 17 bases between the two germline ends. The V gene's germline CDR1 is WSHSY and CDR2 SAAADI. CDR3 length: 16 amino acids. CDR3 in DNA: TGCGCCAGCAGTGAAGGGGCCTTAGGGGAAGACACTGAAGCTTTCTTT. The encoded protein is CASSEGALGEDTEAFF.

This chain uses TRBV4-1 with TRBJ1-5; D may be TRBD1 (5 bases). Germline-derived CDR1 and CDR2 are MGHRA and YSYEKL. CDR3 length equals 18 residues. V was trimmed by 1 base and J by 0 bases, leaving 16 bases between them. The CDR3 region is CASSQGTGRGHSNQPQHF. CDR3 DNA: TGCGCCAGCAGCCAAGGGACGGGGCGTGGGCATAGCAATCAGCCCCAGCATTTT.

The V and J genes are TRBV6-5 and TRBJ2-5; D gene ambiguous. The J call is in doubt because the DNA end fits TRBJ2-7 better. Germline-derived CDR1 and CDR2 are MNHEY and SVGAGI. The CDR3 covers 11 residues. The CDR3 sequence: CASSYKGEQYF. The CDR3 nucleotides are TGTGCCAGCAGTTATAAGGGCGAGCAGTACTTC.